Presented here are 25 T cell receptor beta chains from one specimen sequenced in a study of blood T cell repertoires in COVID-19. Assay used: immunoSEQ multiplex PCR; TCRdb lists only in-frame clones, some missing. In the table there are approximately 400,000 clones, 91% of which are singletons. What was sequenced was PBMCs or T cells enriched from blood (not recorded which). All receptors derive from a woman between 40 and 55 years old who had been exposed to COVID-19.

This clone was seen just once. The chain joins TRBV11-2 to TRBJ1-1; no clear D gene. This CDR3 comprises 13 residues. Germline V lookup: CDR1 SGHAT, CDR2 FQNNGV. V was shortened by 3 bases and J by 5 bases, with 10 bases between the two germline ends. CDR3 coding DNA: TGTGCCAGCAGCTTCGTCGGTAGTACTGAAGCTTTCTTT. Residues: CASSFVGSTEAFF.

The J gene is TRBJ1-1, the V gene TRBV5-1; D ambiguous. Germline V gene sequence: CDR1 SGHRS, CDR2 YFSETQ. This CDR3 region has 15 residues. V dropped 4 bases and J dropped 0 bases, with 13 bases sitting between them. The CDR3 region is CASSPEPGLNTEAFF. CDR3 nucleotides: TGCGCCAGCAGCCCCGAGCCGGGATTGAACACTGAAGCTTTCTTT.

The V call is TRBV7-3, the J call TRBJ2-1; 9 positions match TRBD2. Germline CDR1 and CDR2: SGHTA and FQGTGA. There are 16 residues in the CDR3. With 1 base clipped from V and 8 bases from J, the junction kept 9 bases outside the gene matches. In DNA form, the CDR3 reads TGTGCCAGCAGCTTAAAGCTAGCGGGATCGGGTGATGAGCAGTTCTTC. Translation: CASSLKLAGSGDEQFF.

V is TRBV7-8 and J is TRBJ1-3, with 7 nucleotides matching TRBD1. J lost 2 bases, V lost 1 base, and 11 bases had no gene match. Germline CDR1 SGHVS, CDR2 FQNEAQ. The CDR3 is 18 amino acids. The CDR3, as DNA: TGTGCCAGCAGCTTAGGTTGGGACAGCGCTAAACCTGGAAACACCATATATTTT. Translated: CASSLGWDSAKPGNTIYF.

The chain couples TRBV6-4 to TRBJ2-1, with 7 bases that match TRBD1. CDR1 is MRHNA, CDR2 SNTAGT, per germline. J gave up 2 bases and V 0 bases, and 4 bases lay outside the gene matches. This CDR3 comprises 16 residues. DNA of the CDR3: TGTGCCAGCAGTGACTCATGGACAGGAGCCTACAATGAGCAGTTCTTC. Amino acid sequence: CASSDSWTGAYNEQFF.

V and J are TRBV5-1 and TRBJ1-5; D is perhaps TRBD1 (6 bases). V dropped 2 bases and J dropped 4 bases, with 13 bases sitting between them. Germline CDR1 SGHRS, CDR2 YFSETQ. CDR3 size: 15 residues. CDR3 in DNA: TGCGCCAGCAGCTTATTGGACAGTCTAAATCAGCCCCAGCATTTT. Translated: CASSLLDSLNQPQHF.

This clone was observed a handful of times. This chain links TRBV7-9 with TRBJ2-7, with 7 bases identical to TRBD1. V shed 5 bases, J shed 2 bases, and the junction held 12 bases outside the gene matches. From germline, CDR1 is SEHNR and CDR2 FQNEAQ (reference sequence). The CDR3 consists of 16 residues. The CDR3 protein is CASSPSSGTATYEQYF. CDR3 coding DNA: TGTGCCAGCAGCCCCTCCTCCGGGACAGCAACCTACGAGCAGTACTTC.

The V call is TRBV12-5, the J call TRBJ1-1; 8 bases are a match to TRBD1. J lost 3 bases, V lost 6 bases, and 6 bases had no gene match. CDR1 LGHNT and CDR2 FRNRAP come from the germline V gene. There are 14 residues in the CDR3. This CDR3 reads CASGTGEGDTEAFF. The CDR3 DNA sequence: TGTGCTAGTGGGACAGGGGAGGGGGACACTGAAGCTTTCTTT.

This clone was seen only once. One end of the junction is discordant with germline, which a read error may explain. This chain uses TRBV7-3 with TRBJ2-7, with TRBD1 matching 7 bases. Looked up from germline, CDR1 is SGHTA and CDR2 is FQGTGA. This CDR3 is built from 14 residues. CDR3 DNA: TGTGCCAGCAGCGTAACCGGGACAGTCAGAGAGCAGTACTTC. Amino acids: CASSVTGTVREQYF. The variable domain in full, completed from reference TRBV7-3 and TRBJ2-7, reads GAGVSQTPSNKVTEKGKYVELRCDPISGHTALYWYRQSLGQGPEFLIYFQGTGAADDSGLPNDRFFAVRPEGSVSTLKIQRTERGDSAVYLCASSVTGTVREQYFGPGTRLTVT.

The chain links TRBV9 to TRBJ1-4; perhaps TRBD1 as D (6 bases). Germline lookup yields CDR1 SGDLS and CDR2 YYNGEE. V lost 4 bases to trimming and J lost 2 bases, with 12 bases between them. The CDR3 is 15 residues long. The CDR3 DNA is TGTGCCAGCAGCCCCCAGGGGCGGACTAATGAAAAACTGTTTTTT. Its translation: CASSPQGRTNEKLFF.

The V and J genes are TRBV5-1 and TRBJ2-5; 9 bases are a match to TRBD1. The CDR3 has 15 amino acids. The ends lost 0 bases at V and 5 bases at J; junction bases unmatched: 5. From germline, CDR1 is SGHRS and CDR2 YFSETQ. The CDR3 here is CASSLGTGGAETQYF. Written as DNA, the CDR3 is TGCGCCAGCAGCTTGGGAACAGGGGGCGCGGAGACCCAGTACTTC.

The V and J genes are TRBV3-1 (or the pseudogene TRBV3-2) and TRBJ1-2; D remains unclear. Trimming removed 1 base at V and 5 bases at J, with 8 bases between. Looked up from germline, CDR1 is LGHDT and CDR2 is YNNKEL (reference sequence). The CDR3 contains 13 residues. CDR3 region: CASSQGLDYGYTF. The CDR3 coding sequence is TGTGCCAGCAGCCAAGGACTTGATTATGGCTACACCTTC.

The chain carries TRBV4-1 and TRBJ1-2; D remains ambiguous. The CDR3 extends over 13 amino acids. Germline assignment: CDR1 MGHRA and CDR2 YSYEKL. The germline V and J ends were trimmed by 4 bases and 0 bases, with 6 bases remaining between them. The CDR3 DNA reads as TGCGCCAGCAGCCCACAGCCTAACTATGGCTACACCTTC. It translates to CASSPQPNYGYTF.

The chain uses TRBV12-3 or TRBV12-4 and TRBJ2-7; TRBD1 might be the D (6 bases). The CDR3 extends over 12 amino acids. The V end lost 4 bases, the J end lost 6 bases, and 10 bases lay between the germline ends. CDR3 region: CASSSGRGEQYF. The DNA for the CDR3 is TGTGCCAGCAGTTCCGGCAGGGGCGAGCAGTACTTC.

The V and J genes are TRBV24-1 and TRBJ2-5; possible D gene TRBD2, 7 bases. Between the trimmed V and J ends, which lost 3 bases and 2 bases, there was a span of 12 bases. CDR1 and CDR2 from the germline V gene are KGHDR and SFDVKD. The CDR3 contains 15 residues. The CDR3 DNA reads TGTGCCACCAGTGATGGGGGGGGCCCACAAGAGACCCAGTACTTC. It is translated as CATSDGGGPQETQYF.

The chain carries TRBV29-1 and TRBJ2-1; the match to TRBD2 covers 9 bases. Germline CDR1 and CDR2: SQVTM and ANQGSEA. CDR3 length: 15 residues. Unmatched junction bases numbered 11, after V lost 3 bases and J lost 8 bases. CDR3 loop: CSVDFAGGPLHEQFF. The CDR3 region has the DNA TGCAGCGTTGATTTCGCGGGAGGGCCCCTTCATGAGCAGTTCTTC.

This clone came up once. V usage is TRBV9 and J usage is TRBJ2-3; 9 positions agree with TRBD1. The CDR3 spans 16 residues. Germline lookup yields CDR1 SGDLS and CDR2 YYNGEE. V shed 0 bases and J 3 bases; nucleotides not matched to a gene: 5. CDR3 loop: CASSVVGQGGTDTQYF. DNA for the CDR3: TGTGCCAGCAGCGTAGTGGGACAGGGAGGGACAGATACGCAGTATTTT.

The V and J genes are TRBV18 and TRBJ1-2; 8 positions match TRBD1. CDR1 and CDR2 (germline): KGHSH, LQKENI. The CDR3 is made up of 15 amino acids. Trimming took 2 bases from V and 3 from J; bases not matched to a gene: 5. CDR3 nucleotide sequence: TGTGCCAGCTCACCAAGTTCAGGGGGCGACTATGGCTACACCTTC. Its translation is CASSPSSGGDYGYTF.

J is TRBJ2-3 and V is TRBV18; TRBD1 is a possible D gene (5 bases). Trimming stripped 3 bases from V and 0 bases from J, with 7 bases between. The CDR3 covers 14 residues. Germline lookup yields CDR1 KGHSH and CDR2 LQKENI. The CDR3, as DNA: TGTGCCAGCTCACCGAGACAGAGCACAGATACGCAGTATTTT. This sequence encodes CASSPRQSTDTQYF.

This clone showed up just once. The chain links TRBV12-3 or TRBV12-4 to TRBJ1-1; no clear D. This CDR3 region has 13 residues. V was clipped by 6 bases and J by 0 bases, with 8 bases between them. CDR3 in amino acids: CASSAQLNTEAFF. CDR3 nucleotides: TGTGCCAGCAGCGCACAGTTGAACACTGAAGCTTTCTTT.

CDR3 nucleotides: TGTGCCAGCAGCAGCCCCGGGGAGCTGTTTTTT. Protein: CASSSPGELFF. The chain has TRBV5-5 and TRBJ2-2; D is uncertain. The V and J ends lost 4 bases and 6 bases respectively, with 4 bases between them. From germline, CDR1 is SGHKS and CDR2 YYEKEE (reference sequence). The CDR3 spans 11 residues.

The V call is TRBV30, the J call TRBJ1-1; tentatively, D is TRBD1 (6 bases). CDR3 size: 15 residues. The V end lost 5 bases, the J end lost 0 bases, and 16 bases lay between the germline ends. The germline V gene has CDR1 GTSNPN and CDR2 SVGIG (reference sequence). The CDR3 protein is CAWERTQGLNTEAFF. CDR3 DNA: TGTGCCTGGGAACGGACACAGGGTTTGAACACTGAAGCTTTCTTT.

CDR3 residues: CASSAAGWDNEQFF. The CDR3 DNA sequence: TGTGCCAGCAGCGCCGCCGGGTGGGACAATGAGCAGTTCTTC. J is TRBJ2-1 and V is TRBV9, with D unresolved. Per germline, CDR1 SGDLS and CDR2 YYNGEE. This CDR3 is 14 amino acids long. Between the trimmed V and J ends, which lost 3 bases and 5 bases, there was a span of 12 bases.

This chain connects TRBV5-6 to TRBJ1-1, with a possible D match to TRBD1 (6 bases). Germline CDR1 SGHDT, CDR2 YYEEEE. Trimming cost V 6 bases and J 1 base, with 16 bases left between them. The CDR3 extends over 15 amino acids. The CDR3 DNA is TGTGCCAGCACCTCCACCGGGACAAGGAACACTGAAGCTTTCTTT. Its translation: CASTSTGTRNTEAFF.

The chain links TRBV2 to TRBJ1-1, with 12 bases fitting TRBD1. CDR3 length equals 13 residues. Germline V lookup: CDR1 SNHLY, CDR2 FYNNEI. V shed 4 bases and J 9 bases; nucleotides not matched to a gene: 3. CDR3 nucleotides: TGTGCCAGCAGTGGGGGACAGGGGGCAAAAGCTTTCTTT. It yields the protein CASSGGQGAKAFF.